One and the same sample provided the 13 T cell receptor beta chains below, sequenced in a study of shared clonotypes between healthy human individuals (dated by TCRdb to the early 2020s). Receptors were amplified or captured by the immunoSEQ multiplex PCR assay. TCRdb's version of the immuneACCESS table is confined to in-frame rearrangements and falls short of the full clone set. An unresolved V gene accounts for under half of the shortfall where checked; the remainder is of unknown origin. The sample profile shows more than 1,200,000 clones; less than 99% of them were found once. In total, the top ten clones hold roughly 0.35% of the sample. Sequenced: naive CD4+ T cells sorted from blood. The intended sense of this specimen's cell subset or site label: CD45RA+ positively selected. These receptors all come from a man aged 25 to 40 in good health.

The chain combines TRBV15 with TRBJ2-7; perhaps TRBD2 as D (6 bases). Trimming removed 0 bases at V and 3 bases at J, with 18 bases between. This CDR3 spans 17 amino acids. The V gene's germline CDR1 is LNHNV and CDR2 YYDKDF (reference sequence). Written as DNA, the CDR3 is TGTGCCACCAGCAGAGATCCCATAGCGGAGATGGGCTACGAGCAGTACTTC. Translation gives CATSRDPIAEMGYEQYF.

This rearrangement joins TRBV30 to TRBJ1-5, with no clear D. V shed 0 bases and J shed 2 bases, with 8 bases lying between them. This CDR3 is 14 amino acids long. The germline V gene encodes CDR1 GTSNPN and CDR2 SVGIG (reference sequence). CDR3 DNA: TGTGCCTGGAGTGTACGTATGGGCAATCAGCCCCAGCATTTT. Amino acid sequence: CAWSVRMGNQPQHF.

As concerns this clone: One junction end does not reproduce the germline sequence, and a read error may be involved. The chain combines TRBV18 with TRBJ2-7, with 11 bases aligning to TRBD2. Germline-derived CDR1 and CDR2 are KGHSH and LQKENI. This CDR3 has 15 residues. The CDR3 here is CASSPLAGDTYEQYF. In nucleotides, the CDR3 is TGTGCCAGCTCTCCACTAGCGGGAGATACCTACGAGCAGTACTTC.

The V gene is TRBV5-6, the J gene TRBJ2-3; 11 bases are shared with TRBD2. J lost 5 bases, V lost 0 bases, and 5 bases had no gene match. The CDR3 is 16 amino acids. Germline lookup yields CDR1 SGHDT and CDR2 YYEEEE. The CDR3 region has the DNA TGTGCCAGCAGCTTGGTGTTAGCGGGAGGGATAGATACGCAGTATTTT. As protein: CASSLVLAGGIDTQYF.

This clone was recorded once. The V gene is TRBV11-2, the J gene TRBJ2-1, with D possibly called TRBD1 or TRBD2 (5 bases each). Trimming took 2 bases from V and 7 from J, leaving 12 bases between them. From germline, CDR1 is SGHAT and CDR2 FQNNGV. This CDR3 comprises 14 residues. In DNA, the CDR3 is TGTGCCAGCAGCTTACTCGGGACGTATAATGAGCAGTTCTTC. This sequence encodes CASSLLGTYNEQFF.

The chain is built from TRBV5-6 and TRBJ2-1; 7 bases are a match to TRBD2. Germline V gene sequence: CDR1 SGHDT, CDR2 YYEEEE. J gave up 8 bases and V 1 base, and 3 bases lay outside the gene matches. The CDR3 runs 13 residues. CDR3 bases: TGTGCCAGCAGCTTGACAGCGGGATATGAGCAGTTCTTC. This codes for CASSLTAGYEQFF.

This clone appeared once. The chain recombines TRBV11-2 with TRBJ1-3; unclear D gene. The CDR3 sequence is 17 residues long. Germline loops: CDR1 SGHAT, CDR2 FQNNGV. V lost 1 base and J lost 1, with 14 bases in between. The DNA for the CDR3 is TGTGCCAGCAGCTTAGCGGCAGGAGCAGGATCTGGAAACACCATATATTTT. Residues: CASSLAAGAGSGNTIYF.

The chain recombines TRBV10-3 with TRBJ2-3, with 8 bases that match TRBD1. There are 16 residues in the CDR3. The ends lost 2 bases at V and 2 bases at J; junction bases unmatched: 6. Germline V gene data show CDR1 as ENHRY and CDR2 as SYGVKD. The CDR3 DNA reads as TGTGCCATCAGTGAGCACAGGGGGAGGAACACAGATACGCAGTATTTT. Its protein is CAISEHRGRNTDTQYF.

This clone was counted a single time. Other DNA variants within this sample encode the same CDR3. The CDR3 is CASSQGLNYGYTF. CDR3 bases: TGTGCCAGCAGCCAGGGTCTGAACTATGGCTACACCTTC. The chain combines TRBV14 with TRBJ1-2; no clear D. There are 13 residues in the CDR3. Germline V gene sequence: CDR1 SGHDN, CDR2 FVKESK. Trimming took 3 bases from V and 2 from J, leaving 7 bases between them.

The chain joins TRBV5-4 to TRBJ2-7; 9 nucleotides align to TRBD1. CDR1 and CDR2 (germline): SGHNT, YYREEE (reference sequence). This CDR3 has 14 residues. The V and J ends lost 3 bases and 7 bases, in that order; junction bases with no gene match: 8. The CDR3 DNA reads TGTGCCAGCAGCTCGGGACAGGGACAGAGGGAGCAGTACTTC. This translates into CASSSGQGQREQYF.

The chain employs TRBV27 and TRBJ2-7, with 9 bases aligning to TRBD2. This CDR3 spans 15 amino acids. CDR1 is MNHEY, CDR2 SMNVEV, per germline (reference sequence). Trimming removed 5 bases from V and 6 bases from J; junction bases left unmatched: 11. DNA for the CDR3: TGTGCCAGCAGTATGATAGCGGGAGTCGGTTCCGAGCAGTACTTC. It codes for CASSMIAGVGSEQYF.

The chain carries TRBV7-2 and TRBJ2-1; 7 nucleotides align to TRBD1. Germline CDR1 is SGHTA and CDR2 is FQGNSA. CDR3 length: 13 residues. V lost 5 bases to trimming and J lost 9 bases; unmatched junction nucleotides: 7. The CDR3 bases are TGTGCCAGCAGCACCTACCAGGGGGTTGAGCAGTTCTTC. It specifies CASSTYQGVEQFF.

The rearrangement uses TRBV7-2 and TRBJ2-3; D may correspond to TRBD1 or TRBD2 (6 bases each). CDR1 SGHTA and CDR2 FQGNSA come from the germline V gene. The CDR3 totals 15 residues. V was shortened by 5 bases and J by 1 base, with 13 bases between the two germline ends. The CDR3 is CASSHRGPRTDTQYF. In nucleotides, the CDR3 is TGTGCCAGCAGCCATCGGGGGCCGCGCACAGATACGCAGTATTTT. Together with reference TRBV7-2 and TRBJ2-3, the CDR3 gives the full variable domain: GAGVSQSPSNKVTEKGKDVELRCDPISGHTALYWYRQSLGQGLEFLIYFQGNSAPDKSGLPSDRFSAERTGGSVSTLTIQRTQQEDSAVYLCASSHRGPRTDTQYFGPGTRLTVL.